Listed here is a single T cell receptor beta chain. What it binds is not known. The data derive from a study of cytomegalovirus exposure and HLA in healthy donors. Whole-study findings and limits: Most TCR sequences were uncommon, yet certain public TCRs appeared in many donors. Among the sequence variants, a highly shared cluster was likely an artifact of sequencing. Analysis was carried out at a later point, and it linked a missense DCLRE1C variant to TCR beta V- and J-gene trimming.

The PCR made use of 60 Vbeta and 13 Jbeta primers. Measured with immunoSEQ multiplex PCR; TCRdb has only the in-frame clones, and not every one. The sample comprises 85,000 to 100,000 clones, roughly nine tenths of which are singletons, and around a tenth rests with the top ten. This receptor was obtained from a man in his thirties or forties in good health and CMV-seropositive. Sequencing was done on a sample of PBMCs.

In DNA form, the CDR3 reads TGTGCCAGCTCACAAACCGGGACAGGGGATCAGCCCCAGCATTTT. Protein: CASSQTGTGDQPQHF. The chain links TRBV18 to TRBJ1-5, with TRBD1 matching over 10 bases. In germline, CDR1 is KGHSH, CDR2 LQKENI. V shed 4 bases and J 5 bases; nucleotides not matched to a gene: 5. The CDR3 runs 15 residues. Full variable domain (remainder filled in from reference TRBV18 and TRBJ1-5): NAGVMQNPRHLVRRRGQEARLRCSPMKGHSHVYWYRQLPEEGLKFMVYLQKENIIDESGMPKERFSAEFPKEGPSILRIQQVVRGDSAAYFCASSQTGTGDQPQHFGDGTRLSIL.